This T cell receptor (beta chain) originates from a study of shared clonotypes between healthy human individuals. CD45RO-negative cells were positively selected for CCR7, leaving out terminally differentiated effector memory CD45RA+ cells. Measured with immunoSEQ multiplex PCR; TCRdb has only the in-frame clones, and not every one. Of hundreds of thousands of clones detected, about 96% appear once; the ten largest clones hold less than 0.12%. The clonotype comes from a woman aged 25-40 years in good health. Sequenced input: naive CD8+ T cells sorted from blood.

CDR3: CASSAESQGAGYGYTF. The CDR3 region has the DNA TGTGCCAGCAGCGCTGAATCACAGGGGGCAGGCTATGGCTACACCTTC. The chain recombines TRBV2 with TRBJ1-2; the match to TRBD1 covers 9 bases. Germline-derived CDR1 and CDR2 are SNHLY and FYNNEI. The CDR3 covers 16 residues. V was pared by 6 bases and J by 4 bases, with 12 bases of the junction left unmatched.